The T cell receptor beta chain under discussion was sequenced for a study of blood T cell repertoires in COVID-19. Only in-frame clones appear in the TCRdb table, and some are missing; sequencing was by immunoSEQ multiplex PCR. Here the sample spans 200,000 to 300,000 clones, 70% to 80% being singletons. The CDR3 consists of 16 residues. The germline V gene encodes CDR1 SGHAT and CDR2 FQDESV (reference sequence). The J segment lost 5 bases and the V segment lost 5 bases, leaving 10 bases of the junction unmatched. The TCR originated in a woman older than 75 with acute or convalescent COVID-19. Sample: peripheral blood. The V call is TRBV11-1, the J call TRBJ1-1; 11 bases line up with TRBD1. CDR3 protein: CASSPKGQGAWTEAFF. The CDR3 coding sequence is TGTGCCAGCAGCCCAAAAGGACAGGGGGCATGGACTGAAGCTTTCTTT.